Listed below are T cell receptor beta chains from one sample, sequenced in a study of blood T cell repertoires in COVID-19. The table came from immunoSEQ multiplex PCR; TCRdb's copy has only in-frame clones and leaves some out. Here the sample spans 110,000 to 150,000 clones, almost 85% being singletons. The sample taken for sequencing was peripheral blood. These receptors came from a man between 45 and 60 years old with acute or convalescent COVID-19. The CDR3 runs from the conserved cysteine through the conserved F or W. D genes are given only for firm matches. Expanded clones are given a class, and other clones once, few, many or no size at all.

>TRBJ1-6|NA|TRBV7-9|NA
TGTGCCAGCAGCCAGTTCGACAGTTCACCCCTCCACTTT
CASSQFDSSPLHF
>TRBJ2-3|NA|TRBV29-1|TRBD2
TGCAGCGCGTCGACTAGCGGGGGAAGCACAGATACGCAGTATTTT
CSASTSGGSTDTQYF
>TRBJ1-1|NA|TRBV25-1|TRBD1
TGTGCCAGCAGTCCTCGAGGGGGCGAAGCTTTCTTT
CASSPRGGEAFF
>TRBJ1-2|once|TRBV20-1|NA
TGCAGTGCTCCTACGAGCGGCTACACCTTC
CSAPTSGYTF
>TRBJ1-2|NA|TRBV4-1|NA
TGCGCCAGCAGCCAAGATCTTGGGGGGGCTTACTATGGCTACACCTTC
CASSQDLGGAYYGYTF
>TRBJ2-7|few|TRBV27|NA
TGTGCCAGCAGTCAACAGGGAACCTACGAGCAGTACTTC
CASSQQGTYEQYF
>TRBJ1-5|NA|TRBV6-2/TRBV6-3|TRBD1
TGTGCCAGCAGTTCGGACAGGGAGGTAGCGCCCCAGCATTTT
CASSSDREVAPQHF
>TRBJ2-7|once|TRBV11-3|TRBD1
TGTGCCAGCAGCTTACGACAGGGCTACGAGCAGTACTTC
CASSLRQGYEQYF
>TRBJ2-7|NA|TRBV11-1|NA
TGTGCCAGCAGCTTCGGCCAGGGCATCTCCTACGAGCAGTACTTC
CASSFGQGISYEQYF
>TRBJ1-2|NA|TRBV29-1|NA
TGCAGCGTTGACAGGGGTTTAGGTGGTGGCTACACCTTC
CSVDRGLGGGYTF
>TRBJ1-5|NA|TRBV12-3/TRBV12-4|NA
TGTGCCAGCAGGGATGCAGGGGCACGCCAGCATTTT
CASRDAGARQHF
>TRBJ2-7|NA|TRBV11-3|NA
TGTGCCAGCAGCTCTGGGACTTACGAGCAGTACTTC
CASSSGTYEQYF
>TRBJ2-7|NA|TRBV28|NA
TGTGCCAGTCATAAAGGCGGCGGGTCCTACGAGCAGTACTTC
CASHKGGGSYEQYF
>TRBJ2-1|few|TRBV6-5|TRBD1
TGTGCCAGCAGTTACGGGGGACAGGGGGCGGGTGAGCAGTTCTTC
CASSYGGQGAGEQFF
>TRBJ2-1|NA|TRBV11-3|NA
TGTGCCAGCAGCTTAGGCAGCAATGAGCAGTTCTTC
CASSLGSNEQFF
>TRBJ2-7|NA|TRBV5-1|NA
TGCGCCAGCAGTCGAACAGACAGTGCCTACGAGCAGTACTTC
CASSRTDSAYEQYF
>TRBJ2-5|NA|TRBV30|TRBD2
TGTGCCTGGGACCGCGCGGGAGGGCGAGAGACCCAGTACTTC
CAWDRAGGRETQYF